This TCR beta chain was observed in a study of T cell responses to AZD1222 COVID-19 vaccine. Using immunoSEQ multiplex PCR, the repertoire was profiled, and TCRdb retains in-frame clones only, with some absent. The sample lists more than 95,000 clones, over 75% occurring once. The ends were cut back, 4 bases at V and 7 bases at J, with 17 bases in the middle. Germline lookup yields CDR1 MGHRA and CDR2 YSYEKL. CDR3 length: 14 residues. The chain employs TRBV4-1 and TRBJ2-7; D might be TRBD2 (6 bases). The sequenced sample was peripheral blood, obtained on day 0 of AZD1222 vaccination. The origin of this receptor is an adult in good health. The CDR3 DNA sequence: TGCGCCAGCAGCCGGGACCCGTCCGCGGGGGAGCAGTACTTC. It yields the protein CASSRDPSAGEQYF.